The sample holds one count of the clone carrying this TCR beta chain. Looked up from germline, CDR1 is SGHTA and CDR2 is FQGNSA. The CDR3 extends over 15 amino acids. The V end was cut by 1 base, the J end by 6 bases, with 15 bases between. Methods used by the authors: Scientists estimated how many nucleated cells there were by amplifying reference gene primers. Assay: immunoSEQ multiplex PCR; the TCRdb copy retains only in-frame clones and omits some. The DNA was the basis for D and trimming; V, J and clone size are from that table. This table has 250,000 to 300,000 clones, 80% to 95% appearing once. This sample stems from a study of blood T cell repertoires in COVID-19. The overall study: Researchers got acute and convalescent COVID-19 samples from the United States, Italy and Spain. T cells, B-cell-depleted T cells, or PBMCs supplied cDNA or gDNA.

Cohorts were based on clinical histories the participants reported. What was sequenced was PBMCs or T cells enriched from blood (not recorded which). V and J are TRBV7-2 and TRBJ1-1, with D tentatively TRBD1 (5 bases). This TCR was recovered from a woman aged 25 to 39 who had recovered from COVID-19. The CDR3, as DNA: TGTGCCAGCAGCTTAGATGGGGACGGGAGTCCTGAAGCTTTCTTT. Its translation: CASSLDGDGSPEAFF.